Shown below are 5 T cell receptor beta chains from a single sample sequenced in a study of PD-L1 blockade in urothelial cancer. The method was immunoSEQ multiplex PCR; TCRdb's version includes in-frame clones alone and lacks a portion of them. The sample has around 120,000 clones; around 88% are singletons. Time point denoted: peripheral blood 6 weeks after treatment start. The sample consisted of PBMCs, taken around atezolizumab (anti-PD-L1) treatment. These receptors were taken from a man in his fifties or sixties with urothelial cancer.

The V and J genes are TRBV5-1 and TRBJ2-3; the match to TRBD1 covers 7 bases. The J segment lost 4 bases and the V segment lost 5 bases, leaving 10 bases of the junction unmatched. CDR1 and CDR2 (germline): SGHRS, YFSETQ. The CDR3 consists of 15 residues. The CDR3 sequence is CASRSTGLEADTQYF. CDR3 nucleotides: TGCGCCAGCAGGTCGACAGGGCTTGAGGCAGATACGCAGTATTTT.

This chain connects TRBV28 to TRBJ2-1, with D unclear. V dropped 5 bases and J dropped 0 bases, with 8 bases sitting between them. The CDR3 is made up of 14 amino acids. Germline lookup yields CDR1 MDHEN and CDR2 SYDVKM. CDR3 residues: CASSPYSSYNEQFF. CDR3 sequence (DNA): TGTGCCAGCAGTCCATACTCCTCCTACAATGAGCAGTTCTTC.

The CDR3 sequence is CASNSEHSYEQYF. The CDR3 bases are TGTGCTAGTAACAGTGAACACTCCTACGAGCAGTACTTC. The chain links TRBV12-5 to TRBJ2-7; no reliable D call. The CDR3 runs 13 residues. The V end was cut by 8 bases, the J end by 0 bases, with 11 bases between. Germline V gene sequence: CDR1 LGHNT, CDR2 FRNRAP.

V usage is TRBV11-2 and J usage is TRBJ2-3; TRBD1 might be the D (5 bases). The germline CDR1 and CDR2 sequences are SGHAT and FQNNGV. This CDR3 spans 15 amino acids. The ends were cut back, 1 base at V and 8 bases at J, with 16 bases in the middle. The CDR3 DNA follows: TGTGCCAGCAGCTTAGGTAGGGGCGGTCTGGTTACGCAGTATTTT. Its translation is CASSLGRGGLVTQYF. The full variable domain, its missing parts supplied by reference TRBV11-2 and TRBJ2-3, is EAGVAQSPRYKIIEKRQSVAFWCNPISGHATLYWYQQILGQGPKLLIQFQNNGVVDDSQLPKDRFSAERLKGVDSTLKIQPAKLEDSAVYLCASSLGRGGLVTQYFGPGTRLTVL.

The V gene is TRBV9, the J gene TRBJ2-5; 8 bases line up with TRBD1. Trimming at V came to 4 bases and at J to 5 bases, leaving 10 bases not matched to a gene. This CDR3 is built from 15 residues. Per germline, CDR1 SGDLS and CDR2 YYNGEE. As DNA, the CDR3 is TGTGCCAGCAGCCCCCCGACAGGGGCGGGGGAGACCCAGTACTTC. Its protein is CASSPPTGAGETQYF.